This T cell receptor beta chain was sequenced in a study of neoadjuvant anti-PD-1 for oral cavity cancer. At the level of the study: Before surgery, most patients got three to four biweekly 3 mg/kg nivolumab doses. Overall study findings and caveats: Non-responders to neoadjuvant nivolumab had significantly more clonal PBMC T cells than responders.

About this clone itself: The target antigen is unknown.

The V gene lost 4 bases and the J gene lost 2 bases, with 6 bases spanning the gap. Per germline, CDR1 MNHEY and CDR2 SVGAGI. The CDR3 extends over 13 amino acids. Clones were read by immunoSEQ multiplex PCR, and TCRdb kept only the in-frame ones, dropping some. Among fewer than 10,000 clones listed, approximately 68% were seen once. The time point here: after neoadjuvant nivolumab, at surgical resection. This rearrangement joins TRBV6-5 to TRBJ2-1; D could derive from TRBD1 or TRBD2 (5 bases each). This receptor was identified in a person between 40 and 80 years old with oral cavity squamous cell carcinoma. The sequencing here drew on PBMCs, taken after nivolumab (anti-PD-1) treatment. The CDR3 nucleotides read TGTGCCAGCAGTTGGGACCCCTACAATGAGCAGTTCTTC. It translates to CASSWDPYNEQFF.